The rows below give T cell receptor beta chains drawn from one sample of a study of T cell responses to AZD1222 COVID-19 vaccine. Assay: immunoSEQ multiplex PCR; the TCRdb copy retains only in-frame clones and omits some. The data hold 150,000 to 200,000 clones, with 70% to 90% observed a single time. Sequenced material: peripheral blood, taken 28 days after the second AZD1222 dose. The source is an adult who received the AZD1222 COVID-19 vaccine. Each CDR3 is given with its conserved first and last residue. The order of the fields is J gene, clone size, D gene, CDR3 length, V gene, CDR3 DNA, CDR3 protein. A D gene is named only where the DNA matches it firmly. Some rows have no size entry. The others give once, few or many, or a class for an expanded clone.

J gene: TRBJ1-2
clone size: -
D gene: TRBD1
CDR3 length: 13
V gene: TRBV6-5
CDR3 DNA: TGTGCCAGCAGACCGACAGGGAACTATGGCTACACCTTC
CDR3 protein: CASRPTGNYGYTF

J gene: TRBJ1-2
clone size: -
D gene: TRBD1
CDR3 length: 15
V gene: TRBV9
CDR3 DNA: TGTGCCAGCAGCGCTCACGGACAGGGGGACTATGGCTACACCTTC
CDR3 protein: CASSAHGQGDYGYTF

J gene: TRBJ2-1
clone size: once
D gene: TRBD2
CDR3 length: 16
V gene: TRBV6-2/TRBV6-3
CDR3 DNA: TGTGCCAGCAGTTTGAGCCAGCGGGGGGGCCTCCATGAGCAGTTCTTC
CDR3 protein: CASSLSQRGGLHEQFF

J gene: TRBJ2-1
clone size: once
D gene: -
CDR3 length: 17
V gene: TRBV3-1/TRBV3-2
CDR3 DNA: TGTGCCAGCAGCCAAGAAGGAGCGGGTCTGGGTAGGGATGAGCAGTTCTTC
CDR3 protein: CASSQEGAGLGRDEQFF

J gene: TRBJ1-1
clone size: -
D gene: -
CDR3 length: 13
V gene: TRBV3-1/TRBV3-2
CDR3 DNA: TGTGCCAGCAGCCTGGGGCTGAACACTGAAGCTTTCTTT
CDR3 protein: CASSLGLNTEAFF

J gene: TRBJ2-7
clone size: -
D gene: -
CDR3 length: 12
V gene: TRBV2
CDR3 DNA: TGTGCCAGCAAGAGGCAGGTCTACGAGCAGTACTTC
CDR3 protein: CASKRQVYEQYF

J gene: TRBJ2-1
clone size: -
D gene: -
CDR3 length: 14
V gene: TRBV10-2
CDR3 DNA: TGCGCCAGCAGTGAGTCAGGCGGGGTCAATGAGCAGTTCTTC
CDR3 protein: CASSESGGVNEQFF

J gene: TRBJ2-6
clone size: -
D gene: -
CDR3 length: 19
V gene: TRBV6-2/TRBV6-3
CDR3 DNA: TGTGCCAGCAGTTACTCGACAAGGTATAGTGGCTCTGGGGCCAACGTCCTGACTTTC
CDR3 protein: CASSYSTRYSGSGANVLTF

J gene: TRBJ2-7
clone size: -
D gene: -
CDR3 length: 14
V gene: TRBV18
CDR3 DNA: TGTGCCAGCGGGGAGGGACAGGCTTCCTACGAGCAGTACTTC
CDR3 protein: CASGEGQASYEQYF

J gene: TRBJ2-5
clone size: -
D gene: -
CDR3 length: 13
V gene: TRBV5-1
CDR3 DNA: TGCGCCAGCAGCTTAGGAGTTGAAGAGACCCAGTACTTC
CDR3 protein: CASSLGVEETQYF

J gene: TRBJ1-2
clone size: -
D gene: -
CDR3 length: 13
V gene: TRBV6-5
CDR3 DNA: TGTGCCAGCAGTTACTCAGAAGGCTATGGCTACACCTTC
CDR3 protein: CASSYSEGYGYTF

J gene: TRBJ2-1
clone size: -
D gene: -
CDR3 length: 11
V gene: TRBV9
CDR3 DNA: TGTGCCAGCAGCGCCGGAAATGAGCAGTTCTTC
CDR3 protein: CASSAGNEQFF

J gene: TRBJ2-5
clone size: -
D gene: TRBD1
CDR3 length: 13
V gene: TRBV6-5
CDR3 DNA: TGTGCCAGCAGGGAGGACAGGGTAGAGACCCAGTACTTC
CDR3 protein: CASREDRVETQYF

J gene: TRBJ2-7
clone size: -
D gene: -
CDR3 length: 13
V gene: TRBV7-2
CDR3 DNA: TGTGCCAGCAGCTTAGAGGGCCTCTACGAGCAGTACTTC
CDR3 protein: CASSLEGLYEQYF

J gene: TRBJ2-7
clone size: -
D gene: TRBD2
CDR3 length: 14
V gene: TRBV7-3
CDR3 DNA: TGTGCCAGCAGCACCGGGACTAGCGGGGTCCCCCTAAACTTC
CDR3 protein: CASSTGTSGVPLNF

J gene: TRBJ1-1
clone size: -
D gene: -
CDR3 length: 14
V gene: TRBV13
CDR3 DNA: TGTGCCAGCAGCTTATCGGCTCTTGGCCTTGAAGCTTTCTTT
CDR3 protein: CASSLSALGLEAFF

J gene: TRBJ2-4
clone size: once
D gene: -
CDR3 length: 13
V gene: TRBV6-5
CDR3 DNA: TGTGCCAGCAGTTACTCGAAGTGGGACATTCAGTACTTC
CDR3 protein: CASSYSKWDIQYF

J gene: TRBJ1-4
clone size: once
D gene: -
CDR3 length: 15
V gene: TRBV7-8
CDR3 DNA: TGTGCCAGCAGCCCCTCCGGGACCGCCAATGAAAAACTGTTTTTT
CDR3 protein: CASSPSGTANEKLFF

J gene: TRBJ1-5
clone size: -
D gene: -
CDR3 length: 12
V gene: TRBV7-8
CDR3 DNA: TGTGCCAGCAGCCCCTGGGGGCAGCCCCAGCATTTT
CDR3 protein: CASSPWGQPQHF

J gene: TRBJ2-3
clone size: -
D gene: -
CDR3 length: 13
V gene: TRBV6-4
CDR3 DNA: TGTGCCAGCAGTGGGGACAGCACAGATACGCAGTATTTT
CDR3 protein: CASSGDSTDTQYF

J gene: TRBJ1-2
clone size: -
D gene: -
CDR3 length: 13
V gene: TRBV12-3/TRBV12-4
CDR3 DNA: TGTGCCATCCACTGGACAGTTAACTATGGCTACACCTTC
CDR3 protein: CAIHWTVNYGYTF

J gene: TRBJ2-3
clone size: -
D gene: -
CDR3 length: 14
V gene: TRBV6-5
CDR3 DNA: TGTGCCAGCAGGACCAGTTTCGGGCAAGATACGCAGTATTTT
CDR3 protein: CASRTSFGQDTQYF

J gene: TRBJ2-1
clone size: -
D gene: TRBD2
CDR3 length: 16
V gene: TRBV6-2/TRBV6-3
CDR3 DNA: TGTGCCAGCAGTTACTCTCCCGGGGGGGCCTCCAATGAGCAGTTCTTC
CDR3 protein: CASSYSPGGASNEQFF

J gene: TRBJ1-2
clone size: -
D gene: -
CDR3 length: 13
V gene: TRBV6-5
CDR3 DNA: TGTGCCAGCAGTCGCGAGAGCGACTACGGCTACACCTTC
CDR3 protein: CASSRESDYGYTF

J gene: TRBJ1-2
clone size: -
D gene: TRBD1
CDR3 length: 15
V gene: TRBV2
CDR3 DNA: TGTGCCAGCAGTGAATCGGGACAGGGGGCCGGGGGCTACACCTTC
CDR3 protein: CASSESGQGAGGYTF

J gene: TRBJ1-1
clone size: -
D gene: -
CDR3 length: 14
V gene: TRBV3-1/TRBV3-2
CDR3 DNA: TGTGCCAGCAGCCATCTGGGTCCGAACGCTGAAGCTTTCTTT
CDR3 protein: CASSHLGPNAEAFF

J gene: TRBJ1-4
clone size: -
D gene: -
CDR3 length: 18
V gene: TRBV7-9
CDR3 DNA: TGTGCCAGCAGCTTAGTAACGGCGTCACAACGATCTAATGAAAAACTGTTTTTT
CDR3 protein: CASSLVTASQRSNEKLFF